What follows are 16 T cell receptor beta chains derived from one specimen sequenced in a study of technical replicates of blood from a few donors (dated by TCRdb to about 2017). Library preparation employed the immunoSEQ multiplex PCR assay. In TCRdb, the immuneACCESS table is reduced to in-frame sequences with V and J assigned. These tables do not hold every clone; where another copy was compared, an unresolved V gene accounts for under half, and the others remain unexplained. The sample table holds about 83,000 clones, of which 85% to 95% were seen once. The ten most abundant clones make up around 0.24% of the sample. The specimen was T cells isolated from PBMCs. These TCRs come from a human donor in good health.

J is TRBJ2-5 and V is TRBV12-5; TRBD1 matches 9 bases. With V trimmed by 3 bases and J by 4 bases, 12 bases remained unmatched. Germline-derived CDR1 and CDR2 are LGHNT and FRNRAP. The CDR3 runs to 17 residues. The DNA for the CDR3 is TGTGCTAGTGGTTTTAAAAGCAAGGACAGGGGAGGAGAGACCCAGTACTTC. Translating it yields CASGFKSKDRGGETQYF.

The chain is built from TRBV28 and TRBJ1-1; TRBD1 might be the D (5 bases). The CDR3 has 16 residues. Germline-derived CDR1 and CDR2 are MDHEN and SYDVKM. Trimming shortened V by 6 bases and J by 4 bases, and 21 bases separated the two germline ends. CDR3 in DNA: TGTGCCAGCAGCTATCTCGGACAACGACCCACCACTGAAGCTTTCTTT. Translated: CASSYLGQRPTTEAFF.

The chain couples TRBV2 to TRBJ2-3; 9 bases agree with TRBD2. The germline V gene encodes CDR1 SNHLY and CDR2 FYNNEI. The CDR3 totals 15 residues. V dropped 9 bases and J dropped 1; count of bases not matched to a gene: 8. In nucleotides, the CDR3 is TGTGCCAGGGGAGTTAGCGGGGGTCGCACAGATACGCAGTATTTT. This sequence encodes CARGVSGGRTDTQYF. The whole variable domain, remainder taken from reference TRBV2 and TRBJ2-3, is EPEVTQTPSHQVTQMGQEVILRCVPISNHLYFYWYRQILGQKVEFLVSFYNNEISEKSEIFDDQFSVERPDGSNFTLKIRSTKLEDSAMYFCARGVSGGRTDTQYFGPGTRLTVL.

The chain employs TRBV10-3 and TRBJ2-5; TRBD2 agrees at 9 bases. With V trimmed by 1 base and J by 1 base, 4 bases remained unmatched. Germline CDR1 reads ENHRY; CDR2 reads SYGVKD. The CDR3 is made up of 16 amino acids. The CDR3 DNA reads as TGTGCCATCAGTGAGTACCTAGCGGGATCCCAAGAGACCCAGTACTTC. Protein: CAISEYLAGSQETQYF.

V is TRBV28 and J is TRBJ1-5; perhaps TRBD1 as D (6 bases). V was trimmed by 3 bases and J by 6 bases, leaving 9 bases between them. Germline CDR1 and CDR2: MDHEN and SYDVKM. This CDR3 region has 13 residues. The CDR3 region is CASSFIQGQPQHF. In DNA, the CDR3 is TGTGCCAGCAGTTTTATACAGGGTCAGCCCCAGCATTTT.

V is TRBV28 and J is TRBJ2-2, with D perhaps matching TRBD1 (6 bases). Germline V CDR1 and CDR2: MDHEN, SYDVKM. V lost 6 bases and J 5 bases, leaving 16 bases between the germline ends. CDR3 size: 15 residues. The CDR3 nucleotides are TGTGCCAGCAGCTTTACAGGGTACCGGACCGGGGAGCTGTTTTTT. This sequence encodes CASSFTGYRTGELFF.

This clone came up a few times. The V gene is TRBV5-1, the J gene TRBJ1-1; no clear D gene. V was cut by 0 bases and J by 0 bases, with 6 bases left in between. CDR1 is SGHRS and CDR2 is YFSETQ in the germline V gene. The CDR3 is made up of 14 amino acids. CDR3 bases: TGCGCCAGCAGCTTGGATCCATTGAACACTGAAGCTTTCTTT. Protein sequence: CASSLDPLNTEAFF.

V gene TRBV7-2 combines with J gene TRBJ2-5; maybe TRBD2 (5 bases). This CDR3 has 15 residues. CDR1 is SGHTA and CDR2 is FQGNSA in the germline V gene. Trimming shortened V by 2 bases and J by 5 bases, and 15 bases separated the two germline ends. This chain's CDR3 is CASSLTALVFETQYF. The DNA of the CDR3 is TGTGCCAGCAGCTTAACCGCACTAGTCTTCGAGACCCAGTACTTC.

The rearrangement uses TRBV20-1 and TRBJ2-1; D may be TRBD2 (5 bases). This CDR3 is built from 11 residues. The germline CDR1 and CDR2 sequences are DFQATT and SNEGSKA (reference sequence). Trimming removed 7 bases at V and 6 bases at J, with 10 bases between. CDR3: CSGRRGNEQFF. In nucleotides, the CDR3 is TGCAGTGGCAGACGGGGCAATGAGCAGTTCTTC.

About this clone: Its ends do not fully match the called genes, so a read error is possible. The chain is built from TRBV28 and TRBJ2-7; 8 bases are shared with TRBD2. Germline assignment: CDR1 MDHEN and CDR2 SYDVKM. This CDR3 has 12 amino acids. This CDR3 is CASTSSGRIHRF. CDR3 nucleotide sequence: TGTGCCAGCACATCTAGCGGGCGCATTCACCGCTTC.

The genes are TRBV11-3 and TRBJ2-3, with D perhaps TRBD2 (6 bases). In germline, CDR1 is SGHNT, CDR2 YENEEA. Trimming shortened V by 3 bases and J by 0 bases, and 10 bases separated the two germline ends. CDR3 length: 15 amino acids. CDR3 sequence (DNA): TGTGCCAGCAGCTTCCGGGGGTCTAGCACAGATACGCAGTATTTT. Its protein is CASSFRGSSTDTQYF. Filled out from reference TRBV11-3 and TRBJ2-3, the complete variable domain reads EAGVVQSPRYKIIEKKQPVAFWCNPISGHNTLYWYLQNLGQGPELLIRYENEEAVDDSQLPKDRFSAERLKGVDSTLKIQPAELGDSAVYLCASSFRGSSTDTQYFGPGTRLTVL.

The chain carries TRBV19 and TRBJ2-1; weak D call: TRBD2 (6 bases). Trimming stripped 5 bases from V and 8 bases from J, with 13 bases between. CDR3 size: 13 residues. Germline V gene sequence: CDR1 LNHDA, CDR2 SQIVND (reference sequence). The CDR3 is CASSGTPLDEQFF. For the CDR3, the DNA is TGTGCCAGTAGTGGGACTCCCTTAGATGAGCAGTTCTTC.

The chain joins TRBV27 to TRBJ1-2, with 9 bases matching TRBD1. The CDR3 spans 16 residues. Germline V CDR1 and CDR2: MNHEY, SMNVEV (reference sequence). The J segment lost 8 bases and the V segment lost 4 bases, leaving 14 bases of the junction unmatched. CDR3 residues: CASSSPRDRGSRGYTF. In DNA form, the CDR3 reads TGTGCCAGCAGTTCACCCAGAGACAGGGGGTCTAGGGGCTACACCTTC.

V is TRBV2 and J is TRBJ2-5; 9 nucleotides align to TRBD1. This CDR3 region has 14 residues. CDR1 SNHLY and CDR2 FYNNEI come from the germline V gene. The junction had 6 bases not matched to a gene; V was cut back by 5 bases and J by 5 bases. CDR3 sequence (DNA): TGTGCCAGCAGTTTCGGACAGGGGCTGGAGACCCAGTACTTC. It encodes CASSFGQGLETQYF.

CDR3 bases: TGTGCCAGTAGTATCCACATAACCGGGACAGGCTACGAGCAGTACTTC. Its protein product is CASSIHITGTGYEQYF. The chain has TRBV19 and TRBJ2-7; 8 bases are a match to TRBD1. The CDR3 spans 16 residues. The germline V gene encodes CDR1 LNHDA and CDR2 SQIVND (reference sequence). V lost 3 bases and J lost 3; bases outside the gene matches: 10. Looking up the rest from reference TRBV19 and TRBJ2-7 gives the full variable domain: DGGITQSPKYLFRKEGQNVTLSCEQNLNHDAMYWYRQDPGQGLRLIYYSQIVNDFQKGDIAEGYSVSREKKESFPLTVTSAQKNPTAFYLCASSIHITGTGYEQYFGPGTRLTVT.

This clone was detected a few times. This rearrangement joins TRBV21-1 to TRBJ1-2. TRBV21-1 is a pseudogene locus. This CDR3 comprises 11 residues. The CDR3 loop is CASRHVSGTPF. The DNA for the CDR3 is TGTGCCAGCAGACACGTTAGTGGGACTCCCTTC.